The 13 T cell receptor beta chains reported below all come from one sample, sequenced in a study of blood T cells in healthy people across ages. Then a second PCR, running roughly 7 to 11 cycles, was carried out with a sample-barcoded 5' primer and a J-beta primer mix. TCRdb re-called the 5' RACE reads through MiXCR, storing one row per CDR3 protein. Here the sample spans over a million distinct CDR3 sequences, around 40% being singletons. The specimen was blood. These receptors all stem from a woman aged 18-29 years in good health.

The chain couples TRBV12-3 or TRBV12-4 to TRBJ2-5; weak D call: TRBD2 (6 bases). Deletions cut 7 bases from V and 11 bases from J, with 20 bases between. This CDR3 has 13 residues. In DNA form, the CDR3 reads TGTGCCAGCAAAACGGGACTCTTCAATGAGCAGTACTTC. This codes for CASKTGLFNEQYF.

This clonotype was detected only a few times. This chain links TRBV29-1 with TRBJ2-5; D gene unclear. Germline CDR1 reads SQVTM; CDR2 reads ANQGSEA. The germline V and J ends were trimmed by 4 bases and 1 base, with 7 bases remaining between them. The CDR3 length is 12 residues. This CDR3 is CSVGHPQETQYF. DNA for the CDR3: TGCAGCGTTGGACATCCCCAAGAGACCCAGTACTTC.

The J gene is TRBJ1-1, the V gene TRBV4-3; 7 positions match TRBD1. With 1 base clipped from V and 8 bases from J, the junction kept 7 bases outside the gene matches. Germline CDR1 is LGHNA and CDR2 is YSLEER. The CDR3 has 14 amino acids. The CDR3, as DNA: TGCGCCAGCAGCCAAGGAAACAGGGGCATGGAAGCTTTCTTT. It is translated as CASSQGNRGMEAFF.

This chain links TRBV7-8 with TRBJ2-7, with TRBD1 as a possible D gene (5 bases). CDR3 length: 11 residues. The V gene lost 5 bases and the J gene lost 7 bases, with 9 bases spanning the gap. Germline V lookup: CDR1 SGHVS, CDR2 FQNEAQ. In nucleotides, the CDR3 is TGTGCCAGCAGCAGACAGAATGAGCAGTACTTC. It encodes CASSRQNEQYF. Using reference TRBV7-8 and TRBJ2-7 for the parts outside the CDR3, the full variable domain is GAGVSQSPRYKVAKRGQDVALRCDPISGHVSLFWYQQALGQGPEFLTYFQNEAQLDKSGLPSDRFFAERPEGSVSTLKIQRTQQEDSAVYLCASSRQNEQYFGPGTRLTVT.

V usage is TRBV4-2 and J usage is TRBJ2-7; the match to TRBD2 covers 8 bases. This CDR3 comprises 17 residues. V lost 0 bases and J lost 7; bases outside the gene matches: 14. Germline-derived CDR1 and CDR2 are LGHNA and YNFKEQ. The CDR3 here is CASSQDWATSGYNEQYF. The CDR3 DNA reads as TGTGCCAGCAGCCAAGATTGGGCCACTAGCGGTTACAATGAGCAGTACTTC.

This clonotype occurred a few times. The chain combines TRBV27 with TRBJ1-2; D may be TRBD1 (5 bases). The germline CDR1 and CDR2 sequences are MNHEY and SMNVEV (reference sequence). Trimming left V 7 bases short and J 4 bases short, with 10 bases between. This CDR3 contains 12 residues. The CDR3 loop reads CASTLQVYGYTF. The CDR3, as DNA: TGTGCCAGCACCTTACAGGTCTATGGCTACACCTTC.

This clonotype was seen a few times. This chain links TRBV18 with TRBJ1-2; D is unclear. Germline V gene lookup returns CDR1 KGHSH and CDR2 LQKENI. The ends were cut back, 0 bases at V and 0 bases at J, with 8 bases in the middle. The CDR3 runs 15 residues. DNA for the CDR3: TGTGCCAGCTCACCACCGGGCGGACCTAACTATGGCTACACCTTC. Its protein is CASSPPGGPNYGYTF.

CDR3 region: CASSQQGGGYTF. Here the CDR3 DNA reads TGTGCCAGCAGCCAACAGGGAGGAGGCTACACCTTC. The chain carries TRBV16 and TRBJ1-2, with D possibly matching TRBD1 (5 bases). Looked up from germline, CDR1 is KGHSY and CDR2 is FQNENV. Trimming pared 2 bases from V and 8 bases from J, leaving 9 bases between. The CDR3 is 12 amino acids.

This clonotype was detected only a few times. In DNA, the CDR3 is TGTGCCAGCAGAACCAGCCTCGGGACTAGCGTTACAGATACGCAGTATTTT. Translating gives CASRTSLGTSVTDTQYF. The chain employs TRBV6-1 and TRBJ2-3; 10 nucleotides match TRBD2. Germline CDR1 MNHNS, CDR2 SASEGT. Trimming cost V 6 bases and J 3 bases; bases outside gene matches: 12. The CDR3 is 17 amino acids.

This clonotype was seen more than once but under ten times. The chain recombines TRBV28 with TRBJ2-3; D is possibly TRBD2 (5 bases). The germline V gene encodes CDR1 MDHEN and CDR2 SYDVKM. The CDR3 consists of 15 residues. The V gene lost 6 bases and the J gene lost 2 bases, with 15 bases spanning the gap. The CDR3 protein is CASRAGVMITDTQYF. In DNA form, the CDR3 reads TGTGCCAGCAGGGCCGGGGTAATGATCACAGATACGCAGTATTTT.

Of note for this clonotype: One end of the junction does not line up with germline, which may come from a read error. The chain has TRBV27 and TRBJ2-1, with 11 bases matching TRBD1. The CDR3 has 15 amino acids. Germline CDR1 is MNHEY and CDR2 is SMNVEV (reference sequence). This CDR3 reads CACSQGQGDYNEQFF. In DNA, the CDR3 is TGTGCCTGCAGTCAGGGACAGGGGGACTACAATGAGCAGTTCTTC.

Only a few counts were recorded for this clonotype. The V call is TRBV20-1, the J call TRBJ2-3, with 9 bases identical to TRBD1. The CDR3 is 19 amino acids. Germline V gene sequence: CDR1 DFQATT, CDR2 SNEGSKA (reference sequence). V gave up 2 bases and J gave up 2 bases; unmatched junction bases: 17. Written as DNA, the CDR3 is TGCAGTGCTAGATATGGATTCCGGGACAGGGCATTTCCCACAGATACGCAGTATTTT. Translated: CSARYGFRDRAFPTDTQYF.

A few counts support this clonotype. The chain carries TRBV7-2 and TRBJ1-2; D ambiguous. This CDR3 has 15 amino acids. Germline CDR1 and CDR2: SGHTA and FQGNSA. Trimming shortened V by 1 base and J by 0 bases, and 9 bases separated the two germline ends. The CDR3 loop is CASSLDHRPNYGYTF. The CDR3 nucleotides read TGTGCCAGCAGCTTAGATCACCGACCTAACTATGGCTACACCTTC.